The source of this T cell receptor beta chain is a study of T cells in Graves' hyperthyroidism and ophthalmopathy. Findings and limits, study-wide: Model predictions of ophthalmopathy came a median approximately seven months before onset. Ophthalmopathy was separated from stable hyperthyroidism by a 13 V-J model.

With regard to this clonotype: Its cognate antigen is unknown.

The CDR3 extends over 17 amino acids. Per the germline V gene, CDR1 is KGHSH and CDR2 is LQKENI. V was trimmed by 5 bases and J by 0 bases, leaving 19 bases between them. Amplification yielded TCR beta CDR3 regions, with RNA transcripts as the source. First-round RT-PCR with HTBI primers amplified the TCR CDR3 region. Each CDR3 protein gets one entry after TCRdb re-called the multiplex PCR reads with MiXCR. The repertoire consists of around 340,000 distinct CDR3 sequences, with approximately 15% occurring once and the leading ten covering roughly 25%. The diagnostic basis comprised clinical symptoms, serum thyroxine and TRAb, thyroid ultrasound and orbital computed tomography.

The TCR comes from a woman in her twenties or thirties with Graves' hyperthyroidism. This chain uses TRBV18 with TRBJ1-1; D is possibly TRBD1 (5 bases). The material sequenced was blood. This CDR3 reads CASSWTRVWGMNTEAFF. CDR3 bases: TGTGCCAGCTCATGGACCAGGGTCTGGGGGATGAACACTGAAGCTTTCTTT.